The source of this T cell receptor (beta chain) is a study of beta chain features in type 1 diabetes. For the study at large: There was similarity between patients and healthy donors in age, gender and cell yields. Broader study findings: VDJ junctions in type 1 diabetes patients carried more deletions and fewer insertions. TCRB CDR3 length was moderately but significantly reduced in all four CD4+ subsets of Type 1 diabetes patients. Resolution of whether HLA type affects TCRB rearrangement was not achieved here.

Reverse transcription of all isolated RNA meant that expressed TCRB transcripts were sequenced. Assay: immunoSEQ multiplex PCR; the TCRdb copy retains only in-frame clones and omits some. The sample comprises under 300,000 clones, 14% of which are singletons, and about 0.02% rests with the top ten. This clone was observed a handful of times. The antigen is undetermined. The V and J ends lost 4 bases and 8 bases, in that order; junction bases with no gene match: 7. The germline V gene encodes CDR1 SEHNR and CDR2 FQNEAQ (reference sequence). This CDR3 contains 14 residues. Sorting gave populations that all exceeded 95% purity.

The TCR was taken from a man aged 30-40 years with type 1 diabetes. Source material: naive CD4+ T cells from blood. The rearrangement links TRBV7-9 to TRBJ1-4; 7 bases are a match to TRBD1. DNA of the CDR3: TGTGCCAGCAGCTCGGGGACAGCCGGGGAAAAACTGTTTTTT. This sequence encodes CASSSGTAGEKLFF.